These 22 T cell receptor beta chains share one sample of origin, sequenced in a study of early T cells in non-severe SARS-CoV-2 infection. Each CDR3 protein is one row after TCRdb ran MiXCR on the 5' RACE reads. The sample has 79,000 or so distinct CDR3 sequences, about 13% seen once. The sample taken for sequencing was whole blood. The source of these receptors is an adult who was a healthcare worker with PCR-confirmed SARS-CoV-2 infection or an uninfected control (not recorded which).

This clonotype showed up just a few times. The V gene is TRBV20-1, the J gene TRBJ2-7, with D perhaps TRBD2 (6 bases). Germline CDR1 DFQATT, CDR2 SNEGSKA (reference sequence). The CDR3 loop spans 13 amino acids. V was cut by 6 bases and J by 1 base, with 13 bases left in between. The CDR3 DNA reads as TGCAGTGCCCTCCGGGACTCGTCCTACGAGCAGTACTTC. Translation gives CSALRDSSYEQYF.

Only a few counts were recorded for this clonotype. The V and J genes are TRBV14 and TRBJ1-6; tentative D call: TRBD1 (6 bases). The germline V gene encodes CDR1 SGHDN and CDR2 FVKESK. V was clipped by 5 bases and J by 5 bases, with 10 bases between them. The CDR3 covers 14 residues. CDR3 residues: CASSWTVNNSPLHF. CDR3 in DNA: TGTGCCAGCAGCTGGACAGTTAATAATTCACCCCTCCACTTT. Full variable domain (outside the CDR3, taken from reference TRBV14 and TRBJ1-6): EAGVTQFPSHSVIEKGQTVTLRCDPISGHDNLYWYRRVMGKEIKFLLHFVKESKQDESGMPNNRFLAERTGGTYSTLKVQPAELEDSGVYFCASSWTVNNSPLHFGNGTRLTVT.

This clonotype was observed many times. The chain has TRBV5-1 and TRBJ2-1; a weak D match, TRBD1 (6 bases). CDR3 size: 18 residues. CDR1 SGHRS and CDR2 YFSETQ come from the germline V gene. V lost 0 bases, J lost 7 bases, and 23 bases lay in between. CDR3 bases: TGCGCCAGCAGCTTGGACGTTACCGGGACAACCCCTGGGAATGAGCAGTTCTTC. Translating it yields CASSLDVTGTTPGNEQFF.

This clonotype was seen a handful of times. The chain uses TRBV7-2 and TRBJ1-5; D is unresolved. The length of the CDR3 is 15 residues. The germline V and J ends were trimmed by 5 bases and 0 bases, with 11 bases remaining between them. The germline CDR1 and CDR2 sequences are SGHTA and FQGNSA. The CDR3 sequence is CASSMRRNSNQPQHF. The CDR3 nucleotides are TGTGCCAGCAGCATGAGGAGGAATAGCAATCAGCCCCAGCATTTT.

V gene TRBV12-3 or TRBV12-4 combines with J gene TRBJ1-6; D may be TRBD1 (6 bases). The V and J ends lost 7 bases and 7 bases respectively, with 8 bases between them. This CDR3 is built from 12 residues. In DNA, the CDR3 is TGTGCCAGCAAGGGGGACAATTCACCCCTCCACTTT. It is translated as CASKGDNSPLHF.

This clonotype was observed many times. The V call is TRBV28, the J call TRBJ2-2; no firm D call. Looked up from germline, CDR1 is MDHEN and CDR2 is SYDVKM. Trimming removed 5 bases from V and 3 bases from J, with 19 bases in between. CDR3 length equals 17 residues. The DNA of the CDR3 is TGTGCCAGCAGTCCCCCAGTTGAGAGACTGGACACCGGGGAGCTGTTTTTT. This gives the protein CASSPPVERLDTGELFF.

This chain uses TRBV10-3 with TRBJ2-1, with D possibly TRBD2 on 5 matching bases. Per germline, CDR1 ENHRY and CDR2 SYGVKD. The CDR3 length is 12 residues. Between the trimmed V and J ends, which lost 2 bases and 10 bases, there was a span of 9 bases. The CDR3 nucleotides read TGTGCCATCAGTGAGGGGAGTGAAGAGCAGTTCTTC. As protein: CAISEGSEEQFF.

In this sample, this clonotype turned up a few times. The chain combines TRBV5-4 with TRBJ2-7; 9 bases align to TRBD2. The germline CDR1 and CDR2 sequences are SGHNT and YYREEE (reference sequence). The CDR3 extends over 15 amino acids. The junction had 10 bases not matched to a gene; V was cut back by 4 bases and J by 5 bases. In DNA, the CDR3 is TGTGCCAGCAGCGGAGGGTTGCGGGAGGGAAACGAGCAGTACTTC. Its protein product is CASSGGLREGNEQYF.

This clonotype turned up a few times. The rearrangement uses TRBV7-6 and TRBJ2-3, with 7 bases lining up with TRBD2. V dropped 3 bases and J dropped 2; count of bases not matched to a gene: 2. Germline CDR1 reads SGHVS; CDR2 reads FNYEAQ. The CDR3 has 14 amino acids. The CDR3 region has the DNA TGTGCCAGCAGCTTGGGGGGGATCACAGATACGCAGTATTTT. Translated: CASSLGGITDTQYF. Looking up the rest from reference TRBV7-6 and TRBJ2-3 gives the full variable domain: GAGVSQSPRYKVTKRGQDVALRCDPISGHVSLYWYRQALGQGPEFLTYFNYEAQQDKSGLPNDRFSAERPEGSISTLTIQRTEQRDSAMYRCASSLGGITDTQYFGPGTRLTVL.

V and J are TRBV19 and TRBJ1-1; D is perhaps TRBD1 (5 bases). Between the trimmed V and J ends, which lost 7 bases and 4 bases, there was a span of 16 bases. CDR1 is LNHDA, CDR2 SQIVND, per germline (reference sequence). This CDR3 has 14 residues. The CDR3, as DNA: TGTGCCAGTAAGGGGATCACCGCGTCCACTGAAGCTTTCTTT. Translation gives CASKGITASTEAFF.

This clonotype has more than one count but fewer than ten. The chain links TRBV29-1 to TRBJ1-2; D uncertain. The CDR3 is 11 residues long. Germline CDR1 reads SQVTM; CDR2 reads ANQGSEA. Trimming stripped 1 base from V and 4 bases from J, with 4 bases between. CDR3 sequence reads: CSVEGIYGYTF. In nucleotides, the CDR3 is TGCAGCGTTGAAGGGATCTATGGCTACACCTTC.

For this clonotype: At one of its ends the junction is not consistent with the germline gene, which may arise from a read error. V usage is TRBV11-2 and J usage is TRBJ2-5; D gene ambiguous. Per germline, CDR1 SGHAT and CDR2 FQNNGV. CDR3 length: 11 amino acids. The CDR3 protein is CASSLDRSSWF. DNA of the CDR3: TGTGCCAGCAGCTTAGATCGGAGCAGCTGGTTC.

This clonotype was detected many times. The genes are TRBV7-9 and TRBJ2-5; 14 bases are a match to TRBD2. This CDR3 has 15 amino acids. Germline V gene lookup returns CDR1 SEHNR and CDR2 FQNEAQ (reference sequence). The junction had 4 bases not matched to a gene; V was cut back by 5 bases and J by 5 bases. The CDR3 reads CASSPTSGGAETQYF. In DNA, the CDR3 is TGTGCCAGCAGCCCGACTAGCGGGGGGGCGGAGACCCAGTACTTC.

The rearrangement links TRBV6-4 to TRBJ2-3; D is undetermined. This CDR3 comprises 13 residues. Germline lookup yields CDR1 MRHNA and CDR2 SNTAGT. V was cut by 6 bases and J by 2 bases, with 9 bases left in between. In nucleotides, the CDR3 is TGTGCCAGCAGCCCAGGTACCACAGATACGCAGTATTTT. It encodes CASSPGTTDTQYF.

This clonotype came up a few times. This chain uses TRBV7-2 with TRBJ2-1, with 7 nucleotides matching TRBD1. V was clipped by 2 bases and J by 8 bases; unmatched bases: 3. The CDR3 length is 13 residues. From germline, CDR1 is SGHTA and CDR2 FQGNSA. In DNA form, the CDR3 reads TGTGCCAGCAGCTTAAACAGGGGTGATGAGCAGTTCTTC. It yields the protein CASSLNRGDEQFF.

The genes are TRBV5-1 and TRBJ2-1; tentative D call: TRBD2 (6 bases). The ends were cut back, 3 bases at V and 6 bases at J, with 19 bases in the middle. Germline CDR1 reads SGHRS; CDR2 reads YFSETQ. The CDR3 covers 16 residues. The CDR3 sequence: CASSSTEGSLGNEQFF. The CDR3 nucleotides read TGCGCCAGCAGCTCTACGGAGGGCTCCCTCGGCAATGAGCAGTTCTTC.

This clonotype was seen many times. As DNA, the CDR3 is TGTGCCAGCTCACCAATAACTGGTATCGGCAGCAACTCTGAAGCTTTCTTT. Translating gives CASSPITGIGSNSEAFF. V gene TRBV18 combines with J gene TRBJ1-1; D gene ambiguous. The CDR3 runs 17 residues. Germline CDR1 KGHSH, CDR2 LQKENI. The V and J ends lost 2 bases and 6 bases respectively, with 22 bases between them.

The genes are TRBV30 and TRBJ2-5; 7 positions match TRBD1. The trim removed 5 bases at V and 0 bases at J, leaving 6 bases unmatched. This CDR3 contains 14 residues. CDR1 GTSNPN and CDR2 SVGIG come from the germline V gene (reference sequence). The CDR3 spells CAWALGQNQETQYF. The CDR3 bases are TGTGCCTGGGCCTTGGGACAGAACCAAGAGACCCAGTACTTC.

This clonotype was observed a handful of times. This sequence joins TRBV11-2 and TRBJ2-1; 12 positions match TRBD2. V dropped 0 bases and J dropped 0; count of bases not matched to a gene: 12. In germline, CDR1 is SGHAT, CDR2 FQNNGV. The length of the CDR3 is 21 residues. CDR3 in DNA: TGTGCCAGCAGCTTAGATAGTCCGCTAGCGGGAGGGCTCAGCTCCTACAATGAGCAGTTCTTC. As protein: CASSLDSPLAGGLSSYNEQFF.

The chain's CDR3 is CAWSSPGTGAYNEQFF. CDR3 nucleotides: TGTGCCTGGAGTTCCCCCGGGACAGGGGCCTACAATGAGCAGTTCTTC. The chain uses TRBV30 and TRBJ2-1, with 10 positions matching TRBD1. Germline CDR1 is GTSNPN and CDR2 is SVGIG (reference sequence). The CDR3 is 16 amino acids. V was clipped by 2 bases and J by 2 bases; unmatched bases: 6.

In its sample, this clonotype was seen many times. The rearrangement links TRBV18 to TRBJ2-7; TRBD2 aligns across 8 bases. This CDR3 is 13 amino acids long. J was trimmed by 6 bases and V by 3 bases; bases with no gene match: 4. The germline V gene encodes CDR1 KGHSH and CDR2 LQKENI. The CDR3 sequence is CASSPGLESEQYF. CDR3 DNA: TGTGCCAGCTCACCGGGACTAGAGAGCGAGCAGTACTTC.

For this clonotype: Compared with germline, one end of the junction differs, possibly owing to a read error. The chain recombines TRBV7-2 with TRBJ1-2; 7 nucleotides agree with TRBD1. Per germline, CDR1 SGHTA and CDR2 FQGNSA. The CDR3 has 14 amino acids. This CDR3 reads CVSSLGTDYYGYTF. The CDR3 nucleotides read TGTGTCAGCAGCTTAGGGACAGACTACTATGGCTACACCTTC.